Below, 16 T cell receptor beta chains from the same sample are listed, as sequenced in a study of patients and donors after allogeneic stem cell transplantation. From the RT-PCR reads, TCRdb called clonotypes with MiXCR, one entry per CDR3 protein. The profile covers about 410,000 distinct CDR3 sequences, with roughly 17% appearing a single time and roughly 7.2% taken by the ten largest. Sequenced: blood, either unsorted or a sorted T cell fraction (not recorded which). The receptors here all came from a human donor who was either an allogeneic HSCT recipient or a stem cell or donor lymphocyte infusion donor (not recorded which). It is not recorded whose cells these are; they may come from a transplant donor.

This clonotype was observed once. The chain joins TRBV19 to TRBJ2-3; perhaps TRBD1 as D (5 bases). CDR3 length: 13 amino acids. V was clipped by 1 base and J by 3 bases, with 5 bases between them. Germline lookup yields CDR1 LNHDA and CDR2 SQIVND (reference sequence). Here the CDR3 reads CASSIGTTDTQYF. CDR3 coding DNA: TGTGCCAGTAGTATAGGGACAACAGATACGCAGTATTTT.

Only a few counts were recorded for this clonotype. The chain couples TRBV3-1 to TRBJ2-2, with a possible D match to TRBD2 (5 bases). This CDR3 region has 15 residues. Germline-derived CDR1 and CDR2 are LGHDT and YNNKEL (reference sequence). Trimming shortened V by 3 bases and J by 3 bases, and 11 bases separated the two germline ends. The CDR3 reads CASSQGSGYTGELFF. For the CDR3, the DNA is TGTGCCAGCAGCCAGGGAAGCGGCTACACCGGGGAGCTGTTTTTT.

In its sample, this clonotype was seen many times. The rearrangement links TRBV4-1 to TRBJ2-1, with no clear D. The CDR3 has 14 residues. Germline lookup yields CDR1 MGHRA and CDR2 YSYEKL. Between the trimmed V and J ends, which lost 3 bases and 4 bases, there was a span of 10 bases. CDR3 DNA sequence: TGCGCCAGCAGCCAGGGGATTTTTTACAATGAGCAGTTCTTC. Amino acids: CASSQGIFYNEQFF.

The chain employs TRBV20-1 and TRBJ2-2, with TRBD2 matching 10 bases. Germline V gene data show CDR1 as DFQATT and CDR2 as SNEGSKA (reference sequence). The ends lost 6 bases at V and 4 bases at J; junction bases unmatched: 11. This CDR3 comprises 16 residues. The DNA for the CDR3 is TGCAGTGCGAAAAGAGCGGGGGGGCCGATCACCGGGGAGCTGTTTTTT. Amino acids: CSAKRAGGPITGELFF.

This clonotype was recorded only once. The junction does not match germline at one end; this may be a read error. This chain links TRBV18 with TRBJ2-7; tentative D call: TRBD1 (6 bases). Germline-derived CDR1 and CDR2 are KGHSH and LQKENI. This CDR3 spans 14 amino acids. CDR3 coding DNA: TGTGCCAGCTCGCCACAGGGTTCCGCCTACGAGCAGTACTTC. Protein: CASSPQGSAYEQYF.

This clonotype was observed a handful of times. The J gene is TRBJ2-7, the V gene TRBV5-4; 7 bases map to TRBD1. The junction had 7 bases not matched to a gene; V was cut back by 6 bases and J by 7 bases. Looked up from germline, CDR1 is SGHNT and CDR2 is YYREEE (reference sequence). The CDR3 has 12 amino acids. The DNA for the CDR3 is TGTGCCAGCACAGACAGGGTGGGAGAGCAGTACTTC. This gives the protein CASTDRVGEQYF.

The V gene is TRBV7-8, the J gene TRBJ1-5; D is ambiguous. V shed 0 bases and J shed 0 bases, with 9 bases lying between them. The CDR3 consists of 16 residues. The germline V gene has CDR1 SGHVS and CDR2 FQNEAQ. For the CDR3, the DNA is TGTGCCAGCAGCTTAGCGGACGACTATAGCAATCAGCCCCAGCATTTT. Translating it yields CASSLADDYSNQPQHF. The full variable domain, its missing parts supplied by reference TRBV7-8 and TRBJ1-5, is GAGVSQSPRYKVAKRGQDVALRCDPISGHVSLFWYQQALGQGPEFLTYFQNEAQLDKSGLPSDRFFAERPEGSVSTLKIQRTQQEDSAVYLCASSLADDYSNQPQHFGDGTRLSIL.

This clonotype was seen a handful of times. The V gene is TRBV27, the J gene TRBJ2-4; D remains unclear. Trimming stripped 6 bases from V and 0 bases from J, with 12 bases between. Germline V CDR1 and CDR2: MNHEY, SMNVEV (reference sequence). The CDR3 is made up of 15 amino acids. CDR3 nucleotide sequence: TGTGCCAGCAGCATACGCCACGGAGCCAAAAACATTCAGTACTTC. Translated: CASSIRHGAKNIQYF.

This clonotype was seen a few times. The gene calls are TRBV24-1 and TRBJ2-3, with TRBD2 matching 7 bases. Unmatched junction bases numbered 2, after V lost 10 bases and J lost 2 bases. The CDR3 consists of 12 residues. Germline CDR1 KGHDR, CDR2 SFDVKD. The CDR3 DNA is TGTGCCACTGCGGGAGTCACAGATACGCAGTATTTT. This gives the protein CATAGVTDTQYF.

This CDR3 is CASSQVGQRHEQYF. DNA for the CDR3: TGTGCCAGCAGCCAAGTCGGACAGAGGCACGAGCAGTACTTC. The chain links TRBV14 to TRBJ2-7, with D possibly matching TRBD1 (6 bases). Trimming took off 1 base at V and 5 bases at J, with 12 bases between the two ends. The CDR3 spans 14 residues. The germline CDR1 and CDR2 sequences are SGHDN and FVKESK.

This clonotype was seen once. The chain has TRBV28 and TRBJ2-7; the D is unclear. With 7 bases removed from V and 0 bases from J, the gap between germline ends came to 13 bases. Germline V CDR1 and CDR2: MDHEN, SYDVKM. The CDR3 is 14 amino acids. The CDR3 nucleotides read TGTGCCAGCATTCCGAGACCTCTCTCCTACGAGCAGTACTTC. Protein sequence: CASIPRPLSYEQYF.

This clonotype was observed a handful of times. J is TRBJ2-7 and V is TRBV19; 11 nucleotides align to TRBD1. The CDR3 sequence is 15 residues long. Germline trimming cut 6 bases from V and 2 bases from J; bases unmatched to any gene: 6. Germline assignment: CDR1 LNHDA and CDR2 SQIVND (reference sequence). The CDR3: CASRNPGQGAYEQYF. The CDR3 DNA sequence: TGTGCCAGTAGAAATCCGGGACAGGGGGCCTACGAGCAGTACTTC.

The chain uses TRBV9 and TRBJ2-1, with D perhaps matching TRBD2 (7 bases). Trimming shortened V by 0 bases and J by 3 bases, and 13 bases separated the two germline ends. From germline, CDR1 is SGDLS and CDR2 YYNGEE. CDR3 size: 16 residues. The CDR3 spells CASSVEGGGRYNEQFF. CDR3 nucleotides: TGTGCCAGCAGCGTAGAAGGGGGGGGGCGCTACAATGAGCAGTTCTTC.

A few counts support this clonotype. The chain joins TRBV3-1 to TRBJ2-1, with D possibly matching TRBD2 (5 bases). The V and J ends lost 1 base and 5 bases respectively, with 9 bases between them. The CDR3 contains 14 residues. CDR1 and CDR2 from the germline V gene are LGHDT and YNNKEL (reference sequence). The CDR3 here is CASSQVNGDNEQFF. DNA for the CDR3: TGTGCCAGCAGCCAAGTCAACGGGGACAATGAGCAGTTCTTC.

The chain has TRBV5-1 and TRBJ2-2; no clear D gene. The CDR3 has 14 residues. V was trimmed by 3 bases and J by 1 base, leaving 7 bases between them. Germline V gene lookup returns CDR1 SGHRS and CDR2 YFSETQ. The CDR3 DNA is TGCGCCAGCAGCTCCCGCCTGAACACCGGGGAGCTGTTTTTT. Translation gives CASSSRLNTGELFF. Using reference TRBV5-1 and TRBJ2-2 for the parts outside the CDR3, the full variable domain is KAGVTQTPRYLIKTRGQQVTLSCSPISGHRSVSWYQQTPGQGLQFLFEYFSETQRNKGNFPGRFSGRQFSNSRSEMNVSTLELGDSALYLCASSSRLNTGELFFGEGSRLTVL.

The J gene is TRBJ2-3, the V gene TRBV12-3 or TRBV12-4; unclear D gene. V was shortened by 5 bases and J by 0 bases, with 9 bases between the two germline ends. The CDR3 has 14 amino acids. CDR3: CASSQTPSTDTQYF. The CDR3 DNA reads as TGTGCCAGCAGTCAGACCCCTAGCACAGATACGCAGTATTTT.